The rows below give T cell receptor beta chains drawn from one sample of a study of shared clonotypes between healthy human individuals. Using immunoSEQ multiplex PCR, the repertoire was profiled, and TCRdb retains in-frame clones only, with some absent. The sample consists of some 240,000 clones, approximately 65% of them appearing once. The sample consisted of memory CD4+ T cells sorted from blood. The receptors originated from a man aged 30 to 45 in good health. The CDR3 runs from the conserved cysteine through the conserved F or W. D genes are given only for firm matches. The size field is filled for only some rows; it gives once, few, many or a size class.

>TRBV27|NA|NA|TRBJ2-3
CASRQISTDTQYF
TGTGCCAGCAGACAGATAAGCACAGATACGCAGTATTTT
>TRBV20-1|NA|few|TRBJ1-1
CSARDPPEAFF
TGCAGTGCTAGAGATCCTCCGGAAGCTTTCTTT
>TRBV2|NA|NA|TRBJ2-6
CASRKNPSGANVLTF
TGTGCCAGCCGCAAGAACCCCTCTGGGGCCAACGTCCTGACTTTC
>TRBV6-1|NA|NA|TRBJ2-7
CASRRQLRPDYEQYF
TGTGCCAGCAGGCGCCAACTTCGTCCCGACTACGAGCAGTACTTC
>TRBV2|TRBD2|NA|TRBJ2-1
CASAGTSGSEQFF
TGTGCCAGCGCCGGGACTAGCGGGTCTGAGCAGTTCTTC
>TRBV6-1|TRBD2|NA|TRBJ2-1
CASLLAGGRNEQFF
TGTGCCAGCCTACTAGCGGGAGGAAGGAATGAGCAGTTCTTC
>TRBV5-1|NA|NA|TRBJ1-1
CASSFLDKNTEAFF
TGCGCCAGCAGCTTTTTAGATAAGAACACTGAAGCTTTCTTT
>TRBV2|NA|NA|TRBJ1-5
CASSEVIGNQPQHF
TGTGCCAGCAGTGAAGTAATTGGCAATCAGCCCCAGCATTTT
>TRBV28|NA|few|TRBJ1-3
CASSSDGHRNTIYF
TGTGCCAGCAGTTCCGACGGACATAGAAACACCATATATTTT
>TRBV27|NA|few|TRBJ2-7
CASSSAGEQYF
TGTGCCAGCAGTTCAGCAGGGGAGCAGTACTTC
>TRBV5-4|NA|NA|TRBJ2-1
CASSLSTGNEQFF
TGTGCCAGCAGCTTGTCTACAGGGAATGAGCAGTTCTTC
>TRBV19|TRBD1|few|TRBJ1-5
CATTLDRASNQPQHF
TGTGCCACTACCTTAGACAGGGCTTCGAATCAGCCCCAGCATTTT
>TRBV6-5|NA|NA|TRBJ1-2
CASSYGAGGGYTF
TGTGCCAGCAGTTACGGCGCAGGCGGGGGCTACACCTTC
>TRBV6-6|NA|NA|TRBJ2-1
CASSYRVDGEQFF
TGTGCCAGCAGTTACCGCGTGGACGGGGAGCAGTTCTTC
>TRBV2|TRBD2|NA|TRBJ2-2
CASIAGVSSGRNTGELFF
TGTGCCAGCATTGCGGGGGTGTCTAGCGGGAGGAACACCGGGGAGCTGTTTTTT
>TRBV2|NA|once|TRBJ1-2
CASSESVLQGGYTF
TGTGCCAGCAGTGAAAGTGTCCTACAGGGTGGCTACACCTTC
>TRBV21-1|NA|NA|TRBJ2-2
CASSKVARANTGELFF
TGTGCCAGCAGCAAAGTGGCACGCGCGAACACCGGGGAGCTGTTTTTT
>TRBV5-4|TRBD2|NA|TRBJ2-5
CASSRKLAGAAETQYF
TGTGCCAGCAGCAGAAAACTAGCGGGAGCGGCAGAGACCCAGTACTTC
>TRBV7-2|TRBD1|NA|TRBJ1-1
CASSSNRGSNAFF
TGTGCCAGCAGCTCGAACAGGGGGAGTAATGCTTTCTTT
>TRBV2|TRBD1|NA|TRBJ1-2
CASSRDRGPRVYGYTF
TGTGCCAGCAGTCGGGACAGGGGGCCTAGAGTCTATGGCTACACCTTC
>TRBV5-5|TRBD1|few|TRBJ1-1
CASSFRTGGSVNTEAFF
TGTGCCAGCAGCTTTAGGACAGGGGGCTCGGTGAACACTGAAGCTTTCTTT
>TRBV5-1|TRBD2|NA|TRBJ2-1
CASSAGLERSNEQFF
TGCGCCAGCAGCGCGGGACTAGAGCGGTCCAATGAGCAGTTCTTC
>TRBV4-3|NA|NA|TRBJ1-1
CASSHQQTGNTEAFF
TGCGCCAGCAGCCACCAACAAACAGGGAACACTGAAGCTTTCTTT
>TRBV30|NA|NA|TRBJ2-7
CAGGSGSEQYF
TGTGCCGGAGGGTCGGGTTCCGAGCAGTACTTC
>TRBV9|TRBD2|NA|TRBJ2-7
CASSVSELAVNYEQYF
TGTGCCAGCAGCGTTTCCGAACTAGCGGTAAATTACGAGCAGTACTTC
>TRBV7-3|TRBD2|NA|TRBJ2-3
CASSLSGMAQYF
TGTGCCAGCAGTTTGAGCGGGATGGCGCAGTATTTT
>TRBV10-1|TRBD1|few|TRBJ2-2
CASTSGTGGPGELFF
TGCGCCAGCACCTCCGGGACAGGGGGACCCGGGGAGCTGTTTTTT
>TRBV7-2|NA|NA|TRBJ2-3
CASSLDRTDTQYF
TGTGCCAGCAGCTTAGACCGCACAGATACGCAGTATTTT
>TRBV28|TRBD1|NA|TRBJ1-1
CASISGGPNTEAFF
TGTGCCAGCATTTCAGGGGGCCCGAACACTGAAGCTTTCTTT
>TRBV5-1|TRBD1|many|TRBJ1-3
CASSPGTGSVPGNTIYF
TGCGCCAGCAGCCCCGGGACAGGGTCTGTCCCTGGAAACACCATATATTTT
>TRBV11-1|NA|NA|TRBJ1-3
CASSLMGDSGNTIYF
TGTGCCAGCAGCCTGATGGGGGATTCTGGAAACACCATATATTTT
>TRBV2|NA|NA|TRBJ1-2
CASSGQAANYGYTF
TGTGCCAGCAGTGGACAGGCAGCTAACTATGGCTACACCTTC
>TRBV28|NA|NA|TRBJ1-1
CASRGDLAITEAFF
TGTGCCAGCAGAGGTGACCTCGCCATCACTGAAGCTTTCTTT